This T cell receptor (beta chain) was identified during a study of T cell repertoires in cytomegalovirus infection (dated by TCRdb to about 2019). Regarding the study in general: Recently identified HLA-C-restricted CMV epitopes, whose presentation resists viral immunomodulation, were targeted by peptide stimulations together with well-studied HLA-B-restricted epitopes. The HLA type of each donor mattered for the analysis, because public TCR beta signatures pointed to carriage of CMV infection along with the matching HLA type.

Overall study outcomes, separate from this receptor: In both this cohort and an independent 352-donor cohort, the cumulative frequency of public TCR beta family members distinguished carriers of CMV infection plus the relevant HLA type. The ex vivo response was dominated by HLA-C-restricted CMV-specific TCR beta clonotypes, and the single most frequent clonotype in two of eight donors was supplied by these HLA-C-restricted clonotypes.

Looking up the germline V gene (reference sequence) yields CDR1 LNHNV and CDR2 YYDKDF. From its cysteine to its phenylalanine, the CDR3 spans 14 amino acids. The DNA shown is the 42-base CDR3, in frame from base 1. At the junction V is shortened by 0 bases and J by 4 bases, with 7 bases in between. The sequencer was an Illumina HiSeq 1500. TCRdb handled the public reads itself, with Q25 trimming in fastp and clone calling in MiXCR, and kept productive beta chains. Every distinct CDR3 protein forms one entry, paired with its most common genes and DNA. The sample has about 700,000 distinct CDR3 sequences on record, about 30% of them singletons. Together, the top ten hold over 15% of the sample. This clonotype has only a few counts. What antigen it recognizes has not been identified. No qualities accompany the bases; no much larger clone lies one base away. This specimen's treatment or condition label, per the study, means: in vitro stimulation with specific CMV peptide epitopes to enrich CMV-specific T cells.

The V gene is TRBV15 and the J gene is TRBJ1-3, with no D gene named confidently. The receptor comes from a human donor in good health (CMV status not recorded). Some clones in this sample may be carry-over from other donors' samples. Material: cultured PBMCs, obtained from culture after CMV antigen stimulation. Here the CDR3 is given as CATSRDRGGNTIYF. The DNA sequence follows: TGTGCCACCAGCAGAGATCGCGGGGGAAACACCATATATTTT.